A single sample gave rise to the 28 T cell receptor beta chains below, sequenced in a study of blood T cell repertoires in COVID-19. Method: immunoSEQ multiplex PCR; TCRdb's copy keeps in-frame clones and lacks some. This sample has roughly 100,000 clones; 80% to 90% occur once, and the top ten carry around a tenth. Sequencing used peripheral blood. The receptors shown here come from a woman in her seventies with acute or convalescent COVID-19.

The rearrangement joins TRBV7-9 to TRBJ2-2, with 9 positions matching TRBD2. The CDR3 is made up of 16 amino acids. Germline lookup yields CDR1 SEHNR and CDR2 FQNEAQ (reference sequence). The trim removed 5 bases at V and 4 bases at J, leaving 8 bases unmatched. The CDR3 region has the DNA TGTGCCAGCAGCGACTCGACTAGCGGAGGCACCGGGGAGCTGTTTTTT. Amino acids: CASSDSTSGGTGELFF.

This rearrangement joins TRBV5-1 to TRBJ2-1; the D is unclear. The length of the CDR3 is 11 residues. CDR1 is SGHRS, CDR2 YFSETQ, per germline. V lost 5 bases, J lost 10 bases, and 10 bases lay in between. CDR3 sequence: CASSSEIEQFF. The CDR3 nucleotides are TGCGCCAGCAGTTCAGAAATCGAGCAGTTCTTC.

This clone was detected a few times. The chain joins TRBV30 to TRBJ2-5; 8 bases line up with TRBD2. This CDR3 spans 14 amino acids. Losses at the gene ends were 5 bases for V and 5 bases for J; bases not matched to a gene: 10. CDR1 is GTSNPN and CDR2 is SVGIG in the germline V gene (reference sequence). CDR3 bases: TGTGCCTGGGAAAGTAAAGCGGGGGCGGAGACCCAGTACTTC. It specifies CAWESKAGAETQYF.

This chain joins TRBV5-6 and TRBJ1-1; 8 bases are a match to TRBD1. CDR1 and CDR2 from the germline V gene are SGHDT and YYEEEE. The CDR3 is made up of 15 amino acids. Trimming cost V 0 bases and J 1 base; bases outside gene matches: 2. CDR3 nucleotide sequence: TGTGCCAGCAGCTTGGTGACAGGGGCGAACACTGAAGCTTTCTTT. This sequence encodes CASSLVTGANTEAFF.

The chain is built from TRBV19 and TRBJ2-3; D may be TRBD2 (6 bases). V was cut by 4 bases and J by 6 bases, with 11 bases left in between. Germline V gives CDR1 LNHDA, CDR2 SQIVND (reference sequence). The CDR3 has 13 amino acids. The CDR3 DNA is TGTGCCAGTAGTACTAGACTAGTGGATACGCAGTATTTT. Translated, it gives CASSTRLVDTQYF.

The chain recombines TRBV5-4 with TRBJ2-5; D is uncertain. Trimming cost V 4 bases and J 5 bases, with 12 bases left between them. Germline V gene data show CDR1 as SGHNT and CDR2 as YYREEE (reference sequence). This CDR3 is 13 amino acids long. The DNA of the CDR3 is TGTGCCAGCAGCCAAAACCTCCGGGAGACCCAGTACTTC. This codes for CASSQNLRETQYF.

The CDR3 sequence is CASSQNQETQYF. The CDR3 DNA follows: TGTGCCAGCAGCCAGAATCAAGAGACCCAGTACTTC. V usage is TRBV5-4 and J usage is TRBJ2-5; D is unresolved. Trimming pared 4 bases from V and 2 bases from J, leaving 6 bases between. The CDR3 length is 12 residues. Germline V gene lookup returns CDR1 SGHNT and CDR2 YYREEE (reference sequence).

This chain connects TRBV10-3 to TRBJ2-7; D perhaps matches TRBD2 (6 bases). V was trimmed by 0 bases and J by 1 base, leaving 13 bases between them. Germline V gives CDR1 ENHRY, CDR2 SYGVKD. This CDR3 contains 16 residues. The CDR3 sequence: CAISESMSRESYEQYF. CDR3 sequence (DNA): TGTGCCATCAGTGAGTCGATGAGTCGGGAGTCCTACGAGCAGTACTTC.

This chain links TRBV5-6 with TRBJ2-3; 10 nucleotides align to TRBD2. Germline lookup yields CDR1 SGHDT and CDR2 YYEEEE. CDR3 length: 16 residues. V lost 4 bases to trimming and J lost 4 bases; unmatched junction nucleotides: 9. The CDR3 spells CASSRKAGGGADTQYF. CDR3 sequence (DNA): TGTGCCAGCAGCAGAAAAGCGGGAGGGGGCGCAGATACGCAGTATTTT.

The chain combines TRBV4-3 with TRBJ1-1; D remains unclear. The CDR3 is 14 amino acids. Germline values: CDR1 LGHNA, CDR2 YSLEER. V lost 0 bases to trimming and J lost 7 bases, with 12 bases between them. CDR3: CASSQDTGGLEAFF. CDR3 bases: TGCGCCAGCAGCCAAGATACGGGCGGACTTGAAGCTTTCTTT.

The J gene is TRBJ1-4, the V gene TRBV5-4; 10 positions match TRBD1. The CDR3 is made up of 15 amino acids. Germline CDR1 SGHNT, CDR2 YYREEE (reference sequence). V was clipped by 1 base and J by 7 bases; unmatched bases: 4. This CDR3 is CASSLPGDRGEKLFF. CDR3 nucleotide sequence: TGTGCCAGCAGCTTGCCCGGGGACAGGGGTGAAAAACTGTTTTTT.

This clone was seen more than once but under ten times. V usage is TRBV4-1 and J usage is TRBJ1-3; possibly TRBD1 for D (6 bases). The CDR3 sequence is 18 residues long. The ends were cut back, 1 base at V and 2 bases at J, with 18 bases in the middle. Germline CDR1 is MGHRA and CDR2 is YSYEKL. The CDR3 is CASSQVITPRGTGNTIYF. CDR3 DNA: TGCGCCAGCAGCCAAGTCATCACTCCCAGGGGCACTGGAAACACCATATATTTT.

This clone has a single count. The chain is built from TRBV5-1 and TRBJ1-6; D is undetermined. Looked up from germline, CDR1 is SGHRS and CDR2 is YFSETQ. There are 13 residues in the CDR3. Trimming cost V 2 bases and J 9 bases, with 9 bases left between them. Here the CDR3 DNA reads TGCGCCAGCAGCTTACGACGGGGTTCACCCCTCCACTTT. Its protein product is CASSLRRGSPLHF.

This clone was seen only a few times. The chain carries TRBV19 and TRBJ2-7; 9 nucleotides agree with TRBD1. Germline V gives CDR1 LNHDA, CDR2 SQIVND (reference sequence). The CDR3 is 16 amino acids. The V gene end was trimmed by 6 bases and the J gene end by 2 bases; junction bases not matched to a gene: 11. CDR3 sequence reads: CASSTYTGTGTYEQYF. CDR3 nucleotides: TGTGCCAGTAGCACTTATACCGGGACAGGGACCTACGAGCAGTACTTC.

This chain connects TRBV5-6 to TRBJ1-2; perhaps TRBD1 as D (5 bases). Trimming pared 4 bases from V and 2 bases from J, leaving 18 bases between. The length of the CDR3 is 16 residues. Germline V gene data show CDR1 as SGHDT and CDR2 as YYEEEE. The CDR3 protein is CASSPSTTGVNYGYTF. CDR3 nucleotides: TGTGCCAGCAGCCCCTCCACCACGGGGGTAAACTATGGCTACACCTTC.

This clone has a handful of counts. In DNA, the CDR3 is TGTGCCAGTAGTTGGTCAGAGGCTAGCAATCAGCCCCAGCATTTT. Translating gives CASSWSEASNQPQHF. The rearrangement uses TRBV19 and TRBJ1-5; D not certain. CDR3 size: 15 residues. V lost 5 bases, J lost 0 bases, and 11 bases lay in between. The germline CDR1 and CDR2 sequences are LNHDA and SQIVND (reference sequence). Looking up the rest from reference TRBV19 and TRBJ1-5 gives the full variable domain: DGGITQSPKYLFRKEGQNVTLSCEQNLNHDAMYWYRQDPGQGLRLIYYSQIVNDFQKGDIAEGYSVSREKKESFPLTVTSAQKNPTAFYLCASSWSEASNQPQHFGDGTRLSIL.

V is TRBV30 and J is TRBJ2-5; 7 nucleotides align to TRBD1. The V segment lost 8 bases and the J segment 5 bases; nucleotides outside the gene matches: 8. This CDR3 contains 12 residues. The germline V gene encodes CDR1 GTSNPN and CDR2 SVGIG (reference sequence). CDR3 bases: TGTGCCGGAGTAGGACAGGATGAGACCCAGTACTTC. Translating it yields CAGVGQDETQYF.

The V gene is TRBV4-2, the J gene TRBJ2-2, with D perhaps matching TRBD2 (5 bases). Germline loops: CDR1 LGHNA, CDR2 YNFKEQ. V was shortened by 0 bases and J by 1 base, with 15 bases between the two germline ends. CDR3 size: 18 residues. The CDR3 reads CASSQDMTRAGNTGELFF. The CDR3 DNA reads TGTGCCAGCAGCCAAGATATGACGCGGGCAGGGAACACCGGGGAGCTGTTTTTT.

This rearrangement joins TRBV28 to TRBJ1-5, with 8 positions matching TRBD1. This CDR3 contains 15 residues. Trimming removed 5 bases from V and 0 bases from J; junction bases left unmatched: 3. Germline loops: CDR1 MDHEN, CDR2 SYDVKM. CDR3: CASSPTGDSNQPQHF. Written as DNA, the CDR3 is TGTGCCAGCAGTCCGACAGGGGATAGCAATCAGCCCCAGCATTTT. The full variable domain, rest sourced from reference TRBV28 and TRBJ1-5, is DVKVTQSSRYLVKRTGEKVFLECVQDMDHENMFWYRQDPGLGLRLIYFSYDVKMKEKGDIPEGYSVSREKKERFSLILESASTNQTSMYLCASSPTGDSNQPQHFGDGTRLSIL.

The CDR3 DNA reads TGCGCCAGCAGCTTGTACCCAAACAGTTTAGTACTTGAAAAACTGTTTTTT. Translated: CASSLYPNSLVLEKLFF. The chain combines TRBV5-1 with TRBJ1-4; D is unresolved. Germline loops: CDR1 SGHRS, CDR2 YFSETQ. V gave up 1 base and J gave up 7 bases, with 20 bases separating them. The CDR3 runs to 17 residues.

The genes are TRBV19 and TRBJ2-7; 9 nucleotides match TRBD1. V lost 3 bases, J lost 3 bases, and 3 bases stayed unmatched. Germline V gene lookup returns CDR1 LNHDA and CDR2 SQIVND (reference sequence). The length of the CDR3 is 14 residues. Here the CDR3 DNA reads TGTGCCAGTAGTATCCGGGACAGGGTCTACGAGCAGTACTTC. Its translation is CASSIRDRVYEQYF.

This chain joins TRBV6-2 or TRBV6-3 and TRBJ1-2; 9 bases map to TRBD1. J was trimmed by 2 bases and V by 4 bases; bases with no gene match: 8. Per the germline V gene, CDR1 is MNHEY and CDR2 is SVGEGT. CDR3 size: 16 residues. This CDR3 is CASSSSRTGENYGYTF. The CDR3 bases are TGTGCCAGCAGTTCATCGAGGACAGGGGAGAACTATGGCTACACCTTC.

The chain uses TRBV2 and TRBJ2-6; D unclear. The V gene lost 3 bases and the J gene lost 2 bases, with 5 bases spanning the gap. This CDR3 spans 14 amino acids. CDR1 and CDR2 from the germline V gene are SNHLY and FYNNEI. The CDR3, as DNA: TGTGCCAGCAGTGAGGTAGCTGGGGCCAACGTCCTGACTTTC. This codes for CASSEVAGANVLTF.

The V gene is TRBV19, the J gene TRBJ2-2; D is possibly TRBD1 (6 bases). Trimming pared 5 bases from V and 6 bases from J, leaving 16 bases between. The CDR3 contains 15 residues. The germline gives CDR1 LNHDA, CDR2 SQIVND (reference sequence). The CDR3 DNA is TGTGCCAGTAGTTCCCTTATCTCAGGGGCCGGGGAGCTGTTTTTT. As protein: CASSSLISGAGELFF.

This chain connects TRBV7-9 to TRBJ1-2; 7 nucleotides align to TRBD1. Germline V gene lookup returns CDR1 SEHNR and CDR2 FQNEAQ (reference sequence). CDR3 length: 11 residues. J gave up 14 bases and V 5 bases, and 8 bases lay outside the gene matches. The CDR3 region has the DNA TGTGCCAGCAGCCTCTTAGGGGGCCAGACCTTC. Its protein is CASSLLGGQTF.

V gene TRBV27 combines with J gene TRBJ2-7; D is undetermined. V was cut by 3 bases and J by 3 bases, with 9 bases left in between. Germline V gene lookup returns CDR1 MNHEY and CDR2 SMNVEV (reference sequence). The CDR3 has 13 amino acids. The DNA for the CDR3 is TGTGCCAGCAGTTTGGCAGAAAACTACGAGCAGTACTTC. Translating gives CASSLAENYEQYF.

This rearrangement joins TRBV6-6 to TRBJ2-1, with TRBD2 identical over 7 bases. V lost 5 bases, J lost 7 bases, and 2 bases stayed unmatched. CDR3 length: 12 amino acids. Germline lookup yields CDR1 MNHNY and CDR2 SVGAGI (reference sequence). The CDR3 protein is CASSLAANEQFF. CDR3 sequence (DNA): TGTGCCAGCAGTCTAGCGGCGAATGAGCAGTTCTTC.

The chain has TRBV2 and TRBJ1-1; no clear D. With 1 base removed from V and 1 base from J, the gap between germline ends came to 13 bases. Germline V lookup: CDR1 SNHLY, CDR2 FYNNEI. This CDR3 has 16 residues. CDR3 region: CASSEGRIKGNTEAFF. CDR3 in DNA: TGTGCCAGCAGTGAAGGCAGGATAAAAGGGAACACTGAAGCTTTCTTT.